This T cell receptor beta chain was sequenced for a study of T cell responses to AZD1222 COVID-19 vaccine. Concerning this clone: Antigen: not known.

Findings and limits, study-wide: Researchers took repertoire samples only after the peak T cell response had come. Possibly, clonal diversity was underestimated; donors were largely white British and included more females.

The repertoire was sequenced with immunoSEQ multiplex PCR; TCRdb's copy has only in-frame clones and lacks some. The table has about 160,000 clones, over 75% seen once. The germline V gene has CDR1 SNHLY and CDR2 FYNNEI. This CDR3 is built from 14 residues. V dropped 8 bases and J dropped 2; count of bases not matched to a gene: 5. The origin of this receptor is an adult in good health. Sequencing was performed on peripheral blood, taken on day 0 of AZD1222 vaccination. The rearrangement uses TRBV2 and TRBJ1-4; TRBD1 matches at 7 bases. DNA for the CDR3: TGTGCCAGCGGGGAACAGGGGACTAATGAAAAACTGTTTTTT. Its translation is CASGEQGTNEKLFF.